The entry below gives a single TCR beta chain sequence along with its context. This CDR3 spans 18 amino acids. J was trimmed by 0 bases and V by 0 bases; bases with no gene match: 4. Germline V CDR1 and CDR2: LGHDT, YNNKEL (reference sequence). The repertoire was sequenced with immunoSEQ multiplex PCR; TCRdb's copy has only in-frame clones and lacks some. The sample has fewer than 200,000 clones; 76% are singletons. This sample was included in a study of blood T cell repertoires in COVID-19. Sample: peripheral blood. This sequence joins TRBV3-1 (or the pseudogene TRBV3-2) and TRBJ2-2; 10 bases align to TRBD2. The origin of this receptor is an elderly woman with acute or convalescent COVID-19. CDR3 region: CASSQEWLAGANTGELFF. The CDR3 nucleotides are TGTGCCAGCAGCCAAGAGTGGCTAGCGGGGGCGAACACCGGGGAGCTGTTTTTT.